The 17 T cell receptor beta chains below were found in one sample sequenced in a study of graft-versus-host responses after intestinal transplantation. The assay was immunoSEQ multiplex PCR, and TCRdb's table has in-frame clones only and misses some. This sample has 8,000 to 11,000 clones, with roughly a third found just once. The authors plated around 200,000 CFSE-labeled responder cells with around 200,000 irradiated, violet-dye-labeled stimulator cells. The source material was alloreactive CD8+ T cells from a mixed lymphocyte reaction culture, sampled before intestinal transplant. Subset defined: CFSE-low proliferating T cells sorted from roughly 6-day pre-transplant mixed lymphocyte reaction (GvH or HvG direction). The receptors were gathered from a human patient who received an intestinal transplant.

The rearrangement joins TRBV7-9 to TRBJ2-1, with no clear D. Trimming removed 5 bases at V and 0 bases at J, with 14 bases between. The CDR3 has 16 amino acids. Looked up from germline, CDR1 is SEHNR and CDR2 is FQNEAQ (reference sequence). CDR3 nucleotide sequence: TGTGCCAGCAGCCCCTCGAGCTATCGCTCCTACAATGAGCAGTTCTTC. Translating gives CASSPSSYRSYNEQFF.

The J gene is TRBJ1-4, the V gene TRBV9; the D is unclear. The CDR3 totals 15 residues. Trimming removed 3 bases from V and 0 bases from J, with 9 bases in between. Germline CDR1 and CDR2: SGDLS and YYNGEE. CDR3 DNA sequence: TGTGCCAGCAGCGGGAGTGTTGCAACTAATGAAAAACTGTTTTTT. Its translation is CASSGSVATNEKLFF. Looking up the rest from reference TRBV9 and TRBJ1-4 gives the full variable domain: DSGVTQTPKHLITATGQRVTLRCSPRSGDLSVYWYQQSLDQGLQFLIQYYNGEERAKGNILERFSAQQFPDLHSELNLSSLELGDSALYFCASSGSVATNEKLFFGSGTQLSVL.

There are a few counts of this clone. The V call is TRBV11-2, the J call TRBJ2-1; 9 bases agree with TRBD2. With 3 bases clipped from V and 4 bases from J, the junction kept 4 bases outside the gene matches. This CDR3 region has 15 residues. The germline CDR1 and CDR2 sequences are SGHAT and FQNNGV. Here the CDR3 DNA reads TGTGCCAGCAGCTTGACTAGCGGTAGATACAATGAGCAGTTCTTC. It translates to CASSLTSGRYNEQFF.

This sequence joins TRBV7-8 and TRBJ1-2; D is unclear. The CDR3 totals 17 residues. The V gene lost 1 base and the J gene lost 7 bases, with 22 bases spanning the gap. Germline CDR1 reads SGHVS; CDR2 reads FQNEAQ. CDR3 amino acids: CASSLGPGRGLRGGYTF. The CDR3 nucleotides read TGTGCCAGCAGCTTAGGGCCAGGACGCGGGCTACGGGGTGGCTACACCTTC.

This clone is medium-sized (0.01 to 0.1%) in the sample. The CDR3 bases are TGCGCCAGCAGCGGGGGACAGGGGGATACTAATGAAAAACTGTTTTTT. Its protein product is CASSGGQGDTNEKLFF. This rearrangement joins TRBV5-1 to TRBJ1-4; TRBD1 aligns across 11 bases. V lost 4 bases, J lost 2 bases, and 4 bases stayed unmatched. The CDR3 spans 16 residues. Germline V lookup: CDR1 SGHRS, CDR2 YFSETQ.

The sample holds a few counts of this clone. The chain uses TRBV7-6 and TRBJ2-1, with 11 bases that match TRBD2. Germline V gene sequence: CDR1 SGHVS, CDR2 FNYEAQ. CDR3 size: 18 residues. V lost 3 bases and J lost 4; bases outside the gene matches: 11. This chain's CDR3 is CASSFLVVAGGRYNEQFF. The CDR3 coding sequence is TGTGCCAGCAGCTTCCTCGTGGTAGCGGGGGGGAGATACAATGAGCAGTTCTTC.

The chain recombines TRBV11-2 with TRBJ2-2, with TRBD1 matching over 7 bases. The junction had 15 bases not matched to a gene; V was cut back by 5 bases and J by 6 bases. Germline loops: CDR1 SGHAT, CDR2 FQNNGV. CDR3 length: 17 residues. CDR3 sequence reads: CASSVYPRQGRPGELFF. The CDR3 region has the DNA TGTGCCAGCAGCGTATACCCGAGACAGGGTCGTCCCGGGGAGCTGTTTTTT.

This clone was seen a handful of times. The V gene is TRBV6-6, the J gene TRBJ2-5; D is possibly TRBD2 (6 bases). This CDR3 is 13 amino acids long. Germline V gives CDR1 MNHNY, CDR2 SVGAGI (reference sequence). The V gene lost 7 bases and the J gene lost 1 base, with 10 bases spanning the gap. The CDR3 nucleotides read TGTGCCAGCACGCGGGGTCTCCAAGAGACCCAGTACTTC. Translation gives CASTRGLQETQYF.

The chain combines TRBV28 with TRBJ2-7, with 10 bases aligning to TRBD2. Trimming removed 4 bases from V and 5 bases from J; junction bases left unmatched: 20. This CDR3 has 19 amino acids. Looked up from germline, CDR1 is MDHEN and CDR2 is SYDVKM. CDR3 in amino acids: CASSSERRLTSGRGNEQYF. Here the CDR3 DNA reads TGTGCCAGCAGTTCCGAAAGGAGGTTAACCAGCGGGAGGGGTAACGAGCAGTACTTC.

The chain has TRBV5-1 and TRBJ2-3; TRBD2 agrees at 10 bases. Germline V gene lookup returns CDR1 SGHRS and CDR2 YFSETQ. J gave up 4 bases and V 3 bases, and 5 bases lay outside the gene matches. The CDR3 runs to 15 residues. CDR3 nucleotide sequence: TGCGCCAGCAGCTGGAGCGGGGGGGGCGCAGATACGCAGTATTTT. Amino acid sequence: CASSWSGGGADTQYF. Full variable domain (remainder filled in from reference TRBV5-1 and TRBJ2-3): KAGVTQTPRYLIKTRGQQVTLSCSPISGHRSVSWYQQTPGQGLQFLFEYFSETQRNKGNFPGRFSGRQFSNSRSEMNVSTLELGDSALYLCASSWSGGGADTQYFGPGTRLTVL.

This clone was picked up a small number of times. The chain uses TRBV9 and TRBJ1-6; TRBD1 matches at 8 bases. With 0 bases clipped from V and 3 bases from J, the junction kept 2 bases outside the gene matches. The CDR3 totals 16 residues. Germline-derived CDR1 and CDR2 are SGDLS and YYNGEE. The CDR3 DNA reads as TGTGCCAGCAGCGTAGACGGGACAGGCTATAATTCACCCCTCCACTTT. This sequence encodes CASSVDGTGYNSPLHF.

This clone is termed medium-sized (0.01 to 0.1%). The germline gene is not matched at one end of the junction; a read error may be the cause. The chain employs TRBV7-7 and TRBJ2-7, with D uncertain. This CDR3 is 12 amino acids long. Germline CDR1 reads SSHAT; CDR2 reads FNYEAQ (reference sequence). The CDR3 reads CASSLEFSEQYF. The CDR3 DNA is TGTGCTAGCAGCTTAGAATTTAGCGAGCAGTACTTC.

This clone turned up a few times. The DNA for the CDR3 is TGTGCCAGCAGTGACTCGGGGGGCTACAATGAGCAGTTCTTC. It translates to CASSDSGGYNEQFF. The genes are TRBV6-4 and TRBJ2-1, with D possibly TRBD2 on 6 matching bases. Germline CDR1 reads MRHNA; CDR2 reads SNTAGT. The CDR3 runs to 14 residues. V lost 0 bases and J 3 bases, leaving 6 bases between the germline ends.

The chain combines TRBV9 with TRBJ2-1; D might be TRBD2 (6 bases). The germline CDR1 and CDR2 sequences are SGDLS and YYNGEE. This CDR3 spans 16 amino acids. V was pared by 0 bases and J by 3 bases, with 13 bases between. The CDR3 DNA reads as TGTGCCAGCAGCGTAGGGGGGGATCCCTTCTACAATGAGCAGTTCTTC. This translates into CASSVGGDPFYNEQFF.

The rearrangement links TRBV5-3 to TRBJ2-3; 14 bases fit TRBD2. TRBV5-3 counts as an open reading frame of uncertain function. V shed 6 bases and J 4 bases; nucleotides not matched to a gene: 10. There are 17 residues in the CDR3. The CDR3, as DNA: TGTGCCAGAACCCCATCATGGACTAGCGGGGGGCCAGATACGCAGTATTTT. It encodes CARTPSWTSGGPDTQYF.

The chain combines TRBV9 with TRBJ2-1; 11 bases agree with TRBD2. Germline CDR1 is SGDLS and CDR2 is YYNGEE. The CDR3 runs to 17 residues. Trimming cost V 0 bases and J 3 bases; bases outside gene matches: 5. The CDR3, as DNA: TGTGCCAGCAGCGTAGACCTAGCGGGAGGCATCTACAATGAGCAGTTCTTC. It encodes CASSVDLAGGIYNEQFF.

The chain uses TRBV9 and TRBJ2-2; D may be TRBD1 (7 bases). The CDR3 has 13 residues. CDR1 and CDR2 from the germline V gene are SGDLS and YYNGEE. V lost 4 bases, J lost 6 bases, and 10 bases lay in between. The CDR3 protein is CASSQGGSGELFF. The CDR3 DNA reads TGTGCCAGCAGCCAGGGGGGCTCCGGGGAGCTGTTTTTT.